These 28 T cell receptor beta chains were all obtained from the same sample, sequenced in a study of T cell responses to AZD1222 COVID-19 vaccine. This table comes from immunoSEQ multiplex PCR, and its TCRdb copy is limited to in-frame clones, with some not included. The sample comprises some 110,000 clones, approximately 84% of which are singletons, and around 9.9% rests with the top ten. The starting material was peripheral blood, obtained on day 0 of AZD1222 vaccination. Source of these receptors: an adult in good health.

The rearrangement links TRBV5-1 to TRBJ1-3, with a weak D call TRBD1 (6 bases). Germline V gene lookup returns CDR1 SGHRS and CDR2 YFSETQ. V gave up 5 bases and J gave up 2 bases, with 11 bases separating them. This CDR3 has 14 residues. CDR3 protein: CASRPGQTGNTIYF. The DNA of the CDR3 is TGCGCCAGCAGACCCGGACAGACTGGAAACACCATATATTTT.

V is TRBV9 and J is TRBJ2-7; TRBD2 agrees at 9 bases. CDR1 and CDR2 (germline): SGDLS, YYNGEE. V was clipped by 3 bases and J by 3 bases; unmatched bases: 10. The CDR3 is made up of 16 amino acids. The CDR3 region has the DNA TGTGCCAGCAGCGCCGGTAGTAGCGGGAGTATCTACGAGCAGTACTTC. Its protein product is CASSAGSSGSIYEQYF.

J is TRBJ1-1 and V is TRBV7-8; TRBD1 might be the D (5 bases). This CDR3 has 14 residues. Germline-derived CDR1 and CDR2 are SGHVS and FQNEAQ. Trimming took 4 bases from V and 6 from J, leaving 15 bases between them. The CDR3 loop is CASSSWAGGAEAFF. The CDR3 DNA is TGTGCCAGCAGCTCCTGGGCTGGAGGGGCTGAAGCTTTCTTT.

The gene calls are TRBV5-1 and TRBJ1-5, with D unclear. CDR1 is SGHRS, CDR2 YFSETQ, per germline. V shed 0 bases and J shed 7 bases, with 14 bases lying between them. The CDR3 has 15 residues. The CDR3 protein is CASSLGDSVYQPQHF. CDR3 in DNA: TGCGCCAGCAGCTTGGGCGATTCAGTCTACCAGCCCCAGCATTTT.

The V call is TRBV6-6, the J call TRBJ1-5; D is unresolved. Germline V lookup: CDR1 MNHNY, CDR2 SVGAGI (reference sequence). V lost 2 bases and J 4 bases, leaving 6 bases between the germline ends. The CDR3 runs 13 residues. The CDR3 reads CASSYDGNQPQHF. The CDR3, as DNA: TGTGCCAGCAGTTACGACGGTAATCAGCCCCAGCATTTT.

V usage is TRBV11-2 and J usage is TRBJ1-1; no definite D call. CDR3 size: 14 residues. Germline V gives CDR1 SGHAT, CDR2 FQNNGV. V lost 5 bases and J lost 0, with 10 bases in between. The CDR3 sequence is CASSQRGMNTEAFF. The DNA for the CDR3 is TGTGCCAGCAGCCAAAGAGGTATGAACACTGAAGCTTTCTTT. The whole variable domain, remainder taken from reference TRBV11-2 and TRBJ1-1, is EAGVAQSPRYKIIEKRQSVAFWCNPISGHATLYWYQQILGQGPKLLIQFQNNGVVDDSQLPKDRFSAERLKGVDSTLKIQPAKLEDSAVYLCASSQRGMNTEAFFGQGTRLTVV.

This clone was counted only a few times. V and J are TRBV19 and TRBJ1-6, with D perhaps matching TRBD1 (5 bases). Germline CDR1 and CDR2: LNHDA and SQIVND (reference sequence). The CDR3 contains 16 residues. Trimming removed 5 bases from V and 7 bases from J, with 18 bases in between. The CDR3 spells CASSAQTGALNSPLHF. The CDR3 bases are TGTGCCAGTAGTGCCCAGACCGGGGCGCTAAATTCACCCCTCCACTTT.

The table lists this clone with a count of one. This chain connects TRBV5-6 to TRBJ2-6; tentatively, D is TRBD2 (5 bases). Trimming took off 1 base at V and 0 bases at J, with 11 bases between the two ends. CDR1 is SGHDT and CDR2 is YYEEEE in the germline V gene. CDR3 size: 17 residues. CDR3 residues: CASSLSGLSSGANVLTF. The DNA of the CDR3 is TGTGCCAGCAGCTTGTCGGGGTTGAGCTCTGGGGCCAACGTCCTGACTTTC. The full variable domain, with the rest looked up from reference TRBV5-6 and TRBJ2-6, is DAGVTQSPTHLIKTRGQQVTLRCSPKSGHDTVSWYQQALGQGPQFIFQYYEEEERQRGNFPDRFSGHQFPNYSSELNVNALLLGDSALYLCASSLSGLSSGANVLTFGAGSRLTVL.

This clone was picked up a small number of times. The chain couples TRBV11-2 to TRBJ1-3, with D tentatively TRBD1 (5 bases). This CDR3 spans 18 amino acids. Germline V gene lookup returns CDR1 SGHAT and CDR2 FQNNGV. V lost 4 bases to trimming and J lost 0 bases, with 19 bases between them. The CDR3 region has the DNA TGTGCCAGCAGCTCTGATGGACGCCGGGGCATCTCTGGAAACACCATATATTTT. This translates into CASSSDGRRGISGNTIYF.

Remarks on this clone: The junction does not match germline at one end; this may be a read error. The DNA of the CDR3 is TGCGTCAGCAGCTTCCAAGGTGGACTCGTCTACAATGAGCAGTTCTTC. Encoded protein: CVSSFQGGLVYNEQFF. This rearrangement joins TRBV5-1 to TRBJ2-1; possible D gene TRBD2, 5 bases. From germline, CDR1 is SGHRS and CDR2 YFSETQ. This CDR3 region has 16 residues.

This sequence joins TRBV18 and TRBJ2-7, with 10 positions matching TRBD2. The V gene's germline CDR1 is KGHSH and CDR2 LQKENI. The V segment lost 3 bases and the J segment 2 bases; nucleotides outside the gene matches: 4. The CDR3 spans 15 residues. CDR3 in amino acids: CASSPWTSGTYEQYF. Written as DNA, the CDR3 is TGTGCCAGCTCACCGTGGACTAGCGGAACCTACGAGCAGTACTTC.

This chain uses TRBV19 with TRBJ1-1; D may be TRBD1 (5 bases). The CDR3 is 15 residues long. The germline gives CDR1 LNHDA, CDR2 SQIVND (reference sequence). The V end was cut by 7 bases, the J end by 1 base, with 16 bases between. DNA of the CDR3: TGTGCCAGTAAAGGCGTGGCAGGGTGGAACACTGAAGCTTTCTTT. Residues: CASKGVAGWNTEAFF.

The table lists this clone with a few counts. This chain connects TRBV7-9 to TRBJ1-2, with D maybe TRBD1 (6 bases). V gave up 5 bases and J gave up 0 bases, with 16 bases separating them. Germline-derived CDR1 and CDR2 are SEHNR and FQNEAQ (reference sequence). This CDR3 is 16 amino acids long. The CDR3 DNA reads TGTGCCAGCAGCCCGGGGGGGCCGGGGGCTAACTATGGCTACACCTTC. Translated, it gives CASSPGGPGANYGYTF.

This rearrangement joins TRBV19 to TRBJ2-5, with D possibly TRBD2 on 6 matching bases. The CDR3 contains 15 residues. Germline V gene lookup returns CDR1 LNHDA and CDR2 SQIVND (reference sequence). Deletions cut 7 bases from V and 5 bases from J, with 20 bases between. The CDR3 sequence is CASTYRRGSGETQYF. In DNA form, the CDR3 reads TGTGCCAGTACCTATAGGAGGGGTTCCGGGGAGACCCAGTACTTC.

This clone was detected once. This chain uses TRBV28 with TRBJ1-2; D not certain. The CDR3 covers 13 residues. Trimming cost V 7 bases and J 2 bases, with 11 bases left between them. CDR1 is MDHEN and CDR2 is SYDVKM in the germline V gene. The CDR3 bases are TGTGCCAGCAACTCCCTTTTCAACTATGGCTACACCTTC. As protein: CASNSLFNYGYTF.

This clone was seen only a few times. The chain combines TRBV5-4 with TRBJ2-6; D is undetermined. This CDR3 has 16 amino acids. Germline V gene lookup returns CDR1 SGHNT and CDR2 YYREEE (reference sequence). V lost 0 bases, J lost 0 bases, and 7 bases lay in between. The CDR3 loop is CASSLEDDSGANVLTF. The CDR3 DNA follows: TGTGCCAGCAGCTTGGAAGACGACTCTGGGGCCAACGTCCTGACTTTC.

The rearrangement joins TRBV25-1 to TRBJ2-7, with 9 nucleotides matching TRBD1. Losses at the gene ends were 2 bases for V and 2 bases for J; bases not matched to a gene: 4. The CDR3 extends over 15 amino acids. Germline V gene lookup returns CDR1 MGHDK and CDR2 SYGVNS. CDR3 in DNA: TGTGCCAGCAGTGAAGCTGGGACAGGGACCTACGAGCAGTACTTC. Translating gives CASSEAGTGTYEQYF.

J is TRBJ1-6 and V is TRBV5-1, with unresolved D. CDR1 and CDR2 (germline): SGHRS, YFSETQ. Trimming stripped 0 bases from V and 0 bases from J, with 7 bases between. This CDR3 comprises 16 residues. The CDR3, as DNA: TGCGCCAGCAGCTTGGGAAGTAGCTCCTATAATTCACCCCTCCACTTT. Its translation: CASSLGSSSYNSPLHF.

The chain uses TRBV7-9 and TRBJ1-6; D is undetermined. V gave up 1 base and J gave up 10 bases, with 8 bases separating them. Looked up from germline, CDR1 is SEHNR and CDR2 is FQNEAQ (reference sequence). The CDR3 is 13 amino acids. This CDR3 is CASSLVFSSPLHF. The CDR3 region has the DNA TGTGCCAGCAGCTTAGTGTTTTCCTCACCCCTCCACTTT.

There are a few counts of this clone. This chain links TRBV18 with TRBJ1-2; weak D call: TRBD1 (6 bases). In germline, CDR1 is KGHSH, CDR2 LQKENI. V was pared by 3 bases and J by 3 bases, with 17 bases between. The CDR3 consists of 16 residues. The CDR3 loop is CASSPRTVVVDYGYTF. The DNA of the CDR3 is TGTGCCAGCTCACCCCGGACAGTGGTCGTGGACTATGGCTACACCTTC.

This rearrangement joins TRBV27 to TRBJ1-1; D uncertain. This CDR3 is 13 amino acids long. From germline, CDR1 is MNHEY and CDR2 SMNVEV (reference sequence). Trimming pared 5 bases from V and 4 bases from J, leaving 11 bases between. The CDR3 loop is CASSPQEVTEAFF. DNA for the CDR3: TGTGCCAGCAGTCCCCAGGAAGTCACTGAAGCTTTCTTT.

The CDR3 bases are TGTGCCAGCAGGCGGGGACAGGGGCTCTACGAGCAGTACTTC. This sequence encodes CASRRGQGLYEQYF. The gene calls are TRBV28 and TRBJ2-7, with TRBD1 matching over 10 bases. The CDR3 consists of 14 residues. The V gene end was trimmed by 6 bases and the J gene end by 3 bases; junction bases not matched to a gene: 5. Germline CDR1 MDHEN, CDR2 SYDVKM.

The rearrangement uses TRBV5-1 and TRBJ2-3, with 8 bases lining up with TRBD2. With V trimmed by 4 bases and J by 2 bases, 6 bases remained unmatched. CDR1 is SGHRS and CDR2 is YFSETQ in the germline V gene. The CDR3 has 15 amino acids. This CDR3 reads CASSPGTSSTDTQYF. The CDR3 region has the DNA TGCGCCAGCAGCCCCGGGACTAGTTCCACAGATACGCAGTATTTT.

The CDR3 is CASRRGGSTDTQYF. Written as DNA, the CDR3 is TGTGCCAGCAGGAGAGGGGGTAGCACAGATACGCAGTATTTT. The gene calls are TRBV2 and TRBJ2-3; D is perhaps TRBD1 (6 bases). Germline-derived CDR1 and CDR2 are SNHLY and FYNNEI. The CDR3 consists of 14 residues. The germline V and J ends were trimmed by 6 bases and 0 bases, with 10 bases remaining between them.

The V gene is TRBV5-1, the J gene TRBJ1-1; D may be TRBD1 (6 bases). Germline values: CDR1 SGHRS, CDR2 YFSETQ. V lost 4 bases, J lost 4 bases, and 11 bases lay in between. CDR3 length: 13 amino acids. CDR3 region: CASSARQATEAFF. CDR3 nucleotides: TGCGCCAGCAGCGCTAGACAGGCCACTGAAGCTTTCTTT.

The CDR3 DNA reads as TGTGCCAGCAGCCAAGTAGCGGAGACCCAGTACTTC. Translation gives CASSQVAETQYF. The rearrangement joins TRBV3-1 (or the pseudogene TRBV3-2) to TRBJ2-5, with a possible D match to TRBD2 (5 bases). Trimming shortened V by 1 base and J by 5 bases, and 5 bases separated the two germline ends. The CDR3 extends over 12 amino acids. Germline V lookup: CDR1 LGHDT, CDR2 YNNKEL (reference sequence).

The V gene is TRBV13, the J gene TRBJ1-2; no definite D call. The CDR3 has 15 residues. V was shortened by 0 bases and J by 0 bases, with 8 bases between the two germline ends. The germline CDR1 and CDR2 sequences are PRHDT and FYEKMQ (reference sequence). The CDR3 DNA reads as TGTGCCAGCAGCTTAGGCCGGCTAGCTAACTATGGCTACACCTTC. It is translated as CASSLGRLANYGYTF.

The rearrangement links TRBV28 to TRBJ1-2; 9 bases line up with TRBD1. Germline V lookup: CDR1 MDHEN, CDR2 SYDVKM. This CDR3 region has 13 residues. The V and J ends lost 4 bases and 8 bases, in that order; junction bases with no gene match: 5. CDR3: CASSSQGAWGYTF. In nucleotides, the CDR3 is TGTGCCAGCAGTTCACAGGGGGCCTGGGGCTACACCTTC.